These T cell receptor beta chains were read from a single sample in a study of T cell responses to AZD1222 COVID-19 vaccine. Using immunoSEQ multiplex PCR, the repertoire was profiled, and TCRdb retains in-frame clones only, with some absent. The sample holds more than 150,000 clones, 75% to 95% seen once. Specimen: peripheral blood, collected on day 0 of AZD1222 vaccination. These receptors were collected from an adult in good health. CDR3s include the opening cysteine and the closing phenylalanine or tryptophan. D genes are given only for firm matches. Some rows mark clone size as missing; the rest say once, few, many or name a class of expanded clone.

V	D	size	J	CDR3	DNA
TRBV10-3	-	-	TRBJ1-2	CAITPQGNWDGYTF	TGTGCCATCACTCCGCAGGGAAACTGGGATGGCTACACCTTC
TRBV29-1	-	-	TRBJ2-7	CSVEGASGAYEQYF	TGCAGCGTTGAGGGGGCTAGCGGCGCCTACGAGCAGTACTTC
TRBV9	TRBD1	-	TRBJ2-7	CASSPGTGSNAYEQYF	TGTGCCAGCAGCCCCGGGACAGGGTCCAATGCCTACGAGCAGTACTTC
TRBV4-1	-	-	TRBJ2-5	CASSYLDSEGETQYF	TGCGCCAGCAGCTACCTCGACAGTGAGGGGGAGACCCAGTACTTC
TRBV28	-	once	TRBJ2-7	CASSRGYEQYF	TGTGCCAGCTCACGAGGCTACGAGCAGTACTTC
TRBV5-1	-	-	TRBJ1-1	CASTWVTGSGTEAFF	TGCGCCAGCACCTGGGTAACGGGATCAGGCACTGAAGCTTTCTTT
TRBV10-1	TRBD1	once	TRBJ2-5	CASSESGLPGQGEKTQYF	TGCGCCAGCAGTGAGTCGGGTCTTCCGGGGCAGGGGGAGAAGACCCAGTACTTC
TRBV6-5	-	-	TRBJ2-4	CASRGQALAKNIQYF	TGTGCCAGCAGGGGTCAGGCTCTAGCCAAAAACATTCAGTACTTC
TRBV6-5	-	-	TRBJ1-2	CASSYHQDFNYGYTF	TGTGCCAGCAGTTATCACCAGGATTTTAACTATGGCTACACCTTC
TRBV30	-	-	TRBJ1-4	CAFYRRGGEKLFF	TGTGCCTTCTACAGGAGGGGTGGTGAAAAACTGTTTTTT
TRBV5-1	-	once	TRBJ2-1	CASVPAGRNEQFF	TGCGCCAGCGTCCCGGCCGGACGGAATGAGCAGTTCTTC
TRBV18	TRBD2	-	TRBJ2-2	CASSPPKGGSSTGELFF	TGTGCCAGCTCACCCCCTAAGGGCGGGAGTAGCACCGGGGAGCTGTTTTTT
TRBV11-2	-	once	TRBJ2-1	CASSFGGTYNEQFF	TGTGCCAGCAGTTTCGGGGGTACCTACAATGAGCAGTTCTTC
TRBV18	-	-	TRBJ1-3	CASSPPGAGNTIYF	TGTGCCAGCTCACCACCGGGGGCTGGAAACACCATATATTTT
TRBV5-1	TRBD1	-	TRBJ2-3	CASSGQGAITDTQYF	TGCGCCAGCAGCGGACAGGGGGCCATCACAGATACGCAGTATTTT
TRBV10-3	-	-	TRBJ2-2	CAISYSGNTGELFF	TGTGCCATCAGTTATAGCGGAAACACCGGGGAGCTGTTTTTT
TRBV2	-	-	TRBJ1-2	CASSEGPAFYGYTF	TGTGCCAGCAGTGAAGGTCCAGCATTCTATGGCTACACCTTC
TRBV9	TRBD2	-	TRBJ2-1	CASSVPTSGRAVSYNEQFF	TGTGCCAGCAGCGTACCTACTAGCGGGAGGGCCGTCTCCTACAATGAGCAGTTCTTC
TRBV12-3/TRBV12-4	-	-	TRBJ2-7	CASSLGVRLEQYF	TGTGCCAGCAGTTTAGGAGTCCGCTTGGAGCAGTACTTC
TRBV9	-	-	TRBJ2-5	CASSVGVHTQETQYF	TGTGCCAGCAGCGTAGGTGTACACACCCAAGAGACCCAGTACTTC
TRBV7-2	-	-	TRBJ2-2	CASSLGYRENGELFF	TGTGCCAGCAGCTTAGGCTACAGGGAGAATGGGGAGCTGTTTTTT
TRBV2	-	-	TRBJ2-3	CASRGHPTDTQYF	TGTGCCAGTAGAGGGCACCCCACAGATACGCAGTATTTT
TRBV13	TRBD2	-	TRBJ2-5	CASRRLAGEETQYF	TGTGCCAGCAGGAGACTAGCGGGAGAGGAGACCCAGTACTTC
TRBV11-2	-	once	TRBJ2-1	CASSLILGGYNEQFF	TGTGCCAGCAGCCTTATACTAGGGGGCTACAATGAGCAGTTCTTC
TRBV10-3	-	-	TRBJ2-1	CAIGTYNEQFF	TGTGCCATCGGGACCTACAATGAGCAGTTCTTC
TRBV5-5	-	-	TRBJ2-1	CASTPGLMPYNEQFF	TGTGCCAGCACCCCCGGACTGATGCCCTACAATGAGCAGTTCTTC
TRBV19	-	-	TRBJ2-1	CASTPPPPGEQFF	TGTGCCAGCACCCCACCGCCTCCAGGTGAGCAGTTCTTC
TRBV12-3/TRBV12-4	-	-	TRBJ1-2	CASSPTELYGYTF	TGTGCCAGCAGCCCGACAGAACTCTATGGCTACACCTTC
TRBV3-1/TRBV3-2	-	-	TRBJ2-7	CASSQVWTYEQYF	TGTGCCAGCAGCCAAGTTTGGACCTACGAGCAGTACTTC
TRBV12-3/TRBV12-4	TRBD1	-	TRBJ1-5	CASQGARQPQHF	TGTGCCAGCCAGGGGGCTCGGCAGCCCCAGCATTTT
TRBV28	-	-	TRBJ1-1	CASRTRGADPEAFF	TGTGCCAGCAGGACCCGGGGGGCAGACCCTGAAGCTTTCTTT
TRBV9	-	once	TRBJ1-1	CASSVVGGRPEAFF	TGTGCCAGCAGCGTAGTTGGCGGCCGCCCTGAAGCTTTCTTT
TRBV7-2	TRBD2	-	TRBJ2-7	CASSLEGTSGKHKQYF	TGTGCCAGCAGCTTAGAAGGGACTAGCGGGAAGCATAAGCAGTACTTC
TRBV27	-	once	TRBJ1-2	CASSLEGRGYTF	TGTGCCAGCAGTCTCGAGGGTAGGGGCTACACCTTC
TRBV10-1	-	-	TRBJ1-2	CASSEKANYGYTF	TGCGCCAGCAGTGAGAAGGCCAACTATGGCTACACCTTC